This T cell receptor beta chain was retrieved from a study of blood T cell repertoires in COVID-19. The trim removed 3 bases at V and 5 bases at J, leaving 12 bases unmatched. The CDR3 has 16 residues. The V gene's germline CDR1 is MGHRA and CDR2 YSYEKL. Authors' analysis steps: By means of reference gene primer amplification, nucleated cell counts were estimated. Data came from immunoSEQ multiplex PCR; TCRdb stores just in-frame clones and leaves some out. V, J and clone size derive from that table, while D and trimming were established from the DNA sequence. The sample lists under 250,000 clones, 70% to 90% occurring once.

The chain links TRBV4-1 to TRBJ2-5; 7 nucleotides align to TRBD1. The sequencing sample was made of PBMCs or T cells enriched from blood (not recorded which). The sequence came from a man aged 25-45 years who had recovered from COVID-19. The CDR3, as DNA: TGCGCCAGCAGCCACGTATTAAGGGGGCAGGTGGAGACCCAGTACTTC. It codes for CASSHVLRGQVETQYF.